The rows below give T cell receptor beta chains drawn from one sample of a study of PD-L1 blockade in urothelial cancer. Sequencing was performed with immunoSEQ multiplex PCR; in TCRdb, only in-frame clones are kept and a portion is missing. The sample includes 54,000 or so clones, 75% to 90% of them seen just once. Sequenced material: PBMCs, taken around atezolizumab (anti-PD-L1) treatment. The receptors here all came from a man between 45 and 60 years old with urothelial cancer. Each CDR3 is given with its conserved first and last residue. D genes are given only for firm matches. Size is stated for part of the rows, as once, few or many counts, or as a class when the clone is expanded.

CATDGQEETQYF TGTGCCACTGACGGACAGGAGGAGACCCAGTACTTC TRBJ2-5 TRBD1 TRBV28 -
CASSLGDRGRETQYF TGTGCCAGCAGCTTAGGGGACAGGGGTCGCGAGACCCAGTACTTC TRBJ2-5 TRBD1 TRBV7-7 -
CASSFIQGAGELFF TGTGCCAGCAGTTTTATCCAGGGGGCCGGGGAGCTGTTTTTT TRBJ2-2 TRBD1 TRBV27 -
CASSLGVSRKLFF TGTGCCAGCAGCTTAGGAGTGAGCCGAAAACTGTTTTTT TRBJ1-4 - TRBV7-9 -
CATSRDYDPGSYEQYF TGTGCCACCAGCAGGGACTATGACCCCGGCTCCTACGAGCAGTACTTC TRBJ2-7 - TRBV15 -
CSVYGTGGGLGEKLFF TGCAGCGTTTACGGGACAGGGGGCGGATTAGGGGAAAAACTGTTTTTT TRBJ1-4 TRBD1 TRBV29-1 -
CASSVQAGGRYEQYF TGTGCCAGCAGCGTACAGGCGGGGGGGCGTTACGAGCAGTACTTC TRBJ2-7 TRBD2 TRBV9 -
CASSLAWQGGTEAFF TGCGCCAGCAGCTTGGCCTGGCAGGGTGGCACTGAAGCTTTCTTT TRBJ1-1 - TRBV5-1 -
CASSQQQGAAYEQYF TGCGCCAGCAGCCAGCAACAGGGGGCAGCCTACGAGCAGTACTTC TRBJ2-7 TRBD1 TRBV4-1 -
CASSPRDTLPPQHF TGTGCCAGCAGCCCCCGGGACACACTTCCCCCCCAGCATTTT TRBJ1-5 - TRBV7-8 -
CASSLQGRNQPQHF TGTGCCAGCAGCTTACAGGGCCGGAATCAGCCCCAGCATTTT TRBJ1-5 - TRBV5-6 -
CASSDLGGFKNIQYF TGTGCCAGCAGTGATCTGGGGGGGTTCAAAAACATTCAGTACTTC TRBJ2-4 TRBD2 TRBV6-1 -
CASSQDSRLVAKNIQYF TGCGCCAGCAGCCAAGATTCCCGCTTAGTAGCCAAAAACATTCAGTACTTC TRBJ2-4 - TRBV4-3 once
CSATTGTTNEKLFF TGCAGCGCTACCACCGGGACAACTAATGAAAAACTGTTTTTT TRBJ1-4 - TRBV29-1 -
CASSPLGQGSTNEKLFF TGTGCCAGCAGCCCGCTGGGCCAGGGATCGACTAATGAAAAACTGTTTTTT TRBJ1-4 - TRBV11-2 -
CAISGTGTGGYEQYF TGTGCCATCAGTGGAACCGGGACAGGGGGTTACGAGCAGTACTTC TRBJ2-7 TRBD1 TRBV10-3 -
CASSPRDRETQYF TGTGCCAGCAGTCCGAGGGATCGCGAGACCCAGTACTTC TRBJ2-5 - TRBV27 -
CSVTGTVTEAFF TGCAGCGTGACCGGGACAGTCACTGAAGCTTTCTTT TRBJ1-1 TRBD1 TRBV29-1 -
CASKTQGANQPQHF TGTGCCAGCAAAACACAGGGGGCAAATCAGCCCCAGCATTTT TRBJ1-5 TRBD1 TRBV6-1 -
CASTGIQYEQYF TGTGCCAGTACAGGGATCCAGTACGAGCAGTACTTC TRBJ2-7 - TRBV6-5 -
CASSLAREISYEQYF TGTGCCAGCAGCTTAGCGAGGGAGATCTCCTACGAGCAGTACTTC TRBJ2-7 - TRBV7-2 few
CASSPQGAGGFYGYTF TGCGCCAGCAGCCCCCAAGGCGCAGGGGGTTTTTATGGCTACACCTTC TRBJ1-2 TRBD1 TRBV4-1 -
CASSMVAGGNQEQYF TGTGCCAGTAGTATGGTTGCAGGGGGCAATCAAGAGCAGTACTTC TRBJ2-7 TRBD1 TRBV19 -
CASSFSLTGLDEKLFF TGTGCCAGCAGCTTTTCCCTAACAGGGCTGGATGAAAAACTGTTTTTT TRBJ1-4 - TRBV5-6 -
CASSQATVEQFF TGTGCCAGCAGCCAAGCGACTGTCGAGCAGTTCTTC TRBJ2-1 - TRBV14 -
CASSIDRAGTSGRNTGELFF TGTGCCAGTAGTATCGACAGGGCTGGGACTAGCGGGAGAAACACCGGGGAGCTGTTTTTT TRBJ2-2 TRBD2 TRBV19 -
CASSLATGLENTEAFF TGTGCCAGCAGCTTAGCGACAGGGTTAGAAAACACTGAAGCTTTCTTT TRBJ1-1 TRBD1 TRBV7-6 once
CASSDLTGGVAGELFF TGTGCCAGCAGTGATCTCACAGGGGGGGTGGCCGGGGAGCTGTTTTTT TRBJ2-2 - TRBV6-1 once
CASSPLPGGAGGYTF TGTGCCAGCAGTCCCCTCCCAGGGGGCGCGGGTGGCTACACCTTC TRBJ1-2 TRBD1 TRBV27 -
CASSELNSNQPQHF TGTGCCAGCAGTGAACTTAATAGCAATCAGCCCCAGCATTTT TRBJ1-5 - TRBV6-1 -